This TCR beta chain came from a study of blood T cell repertoires in COVID-19. Whole-study context: COVID-19 samples from acute and convalescent phases originated in the United States, Italy and Spain. The analysed material was cDNA or gDNA that came from T cells, B-cell-depleted T cells, or PBMCs.

In germline, CDR1 is MDHEN, CDR2 SYDVKM. The CDR3 sequence is 15 residues long. With 6 bases clipped from V and 1 base from J, the junction kept 3 bases outside the gene matches. In the original processing: The assay estimated nucleated cells by amplifying reference gene primers. Sequencing used immunoSEQ multiplex PCR; TCRdb keeps in-frame clones, though not all of them. V, J and clone size are taken as reported in that table, and D and trimming were inferred from the DNA itself. The table records 150,000 to 200,000 clones, 80% to 90% of them present only once. This clone was seen once. The rearrangement uses TRBV28 and TRBJ1-5; TRBD1 agrees at 10 bases. The sample consisted of peripheral blood. This TCR was sampled from a man in his fifties or sixties with active or convalescent COVID-19. The CDR3 sequence is CASSRTGGSNQPQHF. CDR3 bases: TGTGCCAGCAGCCGGACAGGGGGGAGCAATCAGCCCCAGCATTTT.